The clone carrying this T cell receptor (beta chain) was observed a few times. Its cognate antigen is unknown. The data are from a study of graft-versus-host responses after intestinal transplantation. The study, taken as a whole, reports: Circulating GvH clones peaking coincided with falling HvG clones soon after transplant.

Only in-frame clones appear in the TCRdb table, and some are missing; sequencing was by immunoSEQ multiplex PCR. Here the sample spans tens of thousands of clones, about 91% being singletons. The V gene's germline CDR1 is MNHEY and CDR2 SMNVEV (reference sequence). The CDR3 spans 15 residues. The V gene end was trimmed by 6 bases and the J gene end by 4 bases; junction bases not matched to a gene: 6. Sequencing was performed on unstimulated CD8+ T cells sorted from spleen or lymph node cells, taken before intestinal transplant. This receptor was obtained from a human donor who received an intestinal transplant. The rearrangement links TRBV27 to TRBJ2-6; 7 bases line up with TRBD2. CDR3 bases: TGTGCCAGCAGCCCGGGGGGATCCGGGGCCAACGTCCTGACTTTC. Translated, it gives CASSPGGSGANVLTF.